This TCR beta chain was observed in a study of T cell changes during pregnancy in multiple sclerosis. In its sample, this clone was seen once. TCRdb's table, derived via immunoSEQ multiplex PCR, lists solely in-frame clones and lacks some. Of about 98,000 clones listed, about 90% are singletons. The TCR originated in a female donor in good health, enrolled as a control in a pregnancy study. The sample in question was peripheral blood, obtained after pregnancy.

This CDR3 reads CASRVAGANTGELFF. The CDR3, as DNA: TGTGCCAGCAGGGTAGCGGGGGCGAACACCGGGGAGCTGTTTTTT. The V call is TRBV7-2, the J call TRBJ2-2, with 9 bases matching TRBD2. V lost 6 bases, J lost 0 bases, and 2 bases stayed unmatched. Germline CDR1 reads SGHTA; CDR2 reads FQGNSA. This CDR3 has 15 amino acids.